The text below deals with one T cell receptor (beta chain). This CDR3 has 16 residues. Germline trimming cut 0 bases from V and 0 bases from J; bases unmatched to any gene: 4. Looked up from germline, CDR1 is MNHNS and CDR2 is SASEGT. These data are taken from a study of blood T cell repertoires in COVID-19. This table comes from immunoSEQ multiplex PCR, and its TCRdb copy is limited to in-frame clones, with some not included. The sample consists of under 450,000 clones, around 83% of them appearing once. J is TRBJ2-5 and V is TRBV6-1, with 7 bases matching TRBD1. The sequence came from a woman in her forties or fifties who had recovered from COVID-19. The material sequenced was PBMCs or T cells enriched from blood (not recorded which). The CDR3 DNA reads TGTGCCAGCAGTGAAGCAGGGGGCAGCTACCAAGAGACCCAGTACTTC. Translation gives CASSEAGGSYQETQYF.